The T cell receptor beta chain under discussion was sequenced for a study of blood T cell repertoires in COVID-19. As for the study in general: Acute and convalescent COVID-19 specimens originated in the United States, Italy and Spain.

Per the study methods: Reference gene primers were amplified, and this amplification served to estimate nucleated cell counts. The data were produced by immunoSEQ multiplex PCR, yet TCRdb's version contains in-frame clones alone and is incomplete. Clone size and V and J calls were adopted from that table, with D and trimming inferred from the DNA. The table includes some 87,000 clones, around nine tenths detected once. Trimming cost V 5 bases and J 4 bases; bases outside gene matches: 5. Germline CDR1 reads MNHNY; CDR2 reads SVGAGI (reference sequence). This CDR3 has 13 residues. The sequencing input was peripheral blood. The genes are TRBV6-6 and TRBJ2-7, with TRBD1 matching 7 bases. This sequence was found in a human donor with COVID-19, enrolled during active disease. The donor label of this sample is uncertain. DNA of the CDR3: TGTGCCAGCAGTAGTTCAGGGGGATACGAGCAGTACTTC. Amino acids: CASSSSGGYEQYF.